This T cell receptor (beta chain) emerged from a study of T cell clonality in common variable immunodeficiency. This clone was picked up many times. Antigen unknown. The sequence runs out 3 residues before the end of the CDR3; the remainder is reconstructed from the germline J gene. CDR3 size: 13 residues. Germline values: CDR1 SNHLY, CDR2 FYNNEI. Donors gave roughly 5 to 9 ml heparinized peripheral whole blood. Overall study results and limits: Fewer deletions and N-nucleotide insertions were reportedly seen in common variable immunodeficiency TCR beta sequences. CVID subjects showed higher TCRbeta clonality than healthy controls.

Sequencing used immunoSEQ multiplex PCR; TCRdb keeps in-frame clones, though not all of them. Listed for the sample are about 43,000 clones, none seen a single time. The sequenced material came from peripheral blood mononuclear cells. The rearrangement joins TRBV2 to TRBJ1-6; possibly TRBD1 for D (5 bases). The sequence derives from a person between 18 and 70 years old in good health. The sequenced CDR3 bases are TGTGCCAGCAGTGATGGGGGGGGATCCCCC. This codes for CASSDGGGSP. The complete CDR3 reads CASSDGGGSPLHF.